This is a list of T cell receptor beta chains from one sample in a study of blood T cell repertoires in COVID-19. This table comes from immunoSEQ multiplex PCR, and its TCRdb copy is limited to in-frame clones, with some not included. Of over 150,000 clones listed, roughly 85% are singletons. The specimen sequenced was peripheral blood. Source of these receptors: a man aged 50-59 years with active or convalescent COVID-19. CDR3s include the opening cysteine and the closing phenylalanine or tryptophan. The D gene is left open where the match is weak. Clone size is shown for a subset of rows, as once, few, many or a class of expanded clone.

abundance: NA; d_gene: TRBD1; j_gene: TRBJ2-7; v_gene: TRBV7-9; CDR3nt: TGTGCCAGCAGCTTAACAGGGGGCTCCTACGAGCAGTACTTC; CDR3aa: CASSLTGGSYEQYF
abundance: NA; d_gene: TRBD2; j_gene: TRBJ2-5; v_gene: TRBV30; CDR3nt: TGTGCCTGGAGTATAGCGGGGGGGGAGACCCAGTACTTC; CDR3aa: CAWSIAGGETQYF
abundance: few; d_gene: TRBD2; j_gene: TRBJ2-7; v_gene: TRBV13; CDR3nt: TGTGCCAGCAGCACCCGAGCGCGGGGGACCTACGAGCAGTACTTC; CDR3aa: CASSTRARGTYEQYF
abundance: NA; d_gene: NA; j_gene: TRBJ2-7; v_gene: TRBV11-3; CDR3nt: TGTGCCCCCTCTAGGCGGAACGAGCAGTACTTC; CDR3aa: CAPSRRNEQYF
abundance: NA; d_gene: TRBD1; j_gene: TRBJ2-5; v_gene: TRBV28; CDR3nt: TGTGCCAGCAGTCCCCTCGGCCGGACAGGGAGAGAGACCCAGTACTTC; CDR3aa: CASSPLGRTGRETQYF
abundance: NA; d_gene: NA; j_gene: TRBJ1-3; v_gene: TRBV6-5; CDR3nt: TGTGCCAGTGCAGGCCTTCCTGGAAACACCATATATTTT; CDR3aa: CASAGLPGNTIYF
abundance: NA; d_gene: TRBD2; j_gene: TRBJ2-4; v_gene: TRBV2; CDR3nt: TGTGCCAGCAGACGGACTAGCGGGGTATCCAAAAACATTCAGTACTTC; CDR3aa: CASRRTSGVSKNIQYF
abundance: NA; d_gene: NA; j_gene: TRBJ1-6; v_gene: TRBV5-1; CDR3nt: TGCGCCAGCAGCTTAAACCGGGTCACTAATTCACCCCTCCACTTT; CDR3aa: CASSLNRVTNSPLHF
abundance: NA; d_gene: TRBD2; j_gene: TRBJ2-3; v_gene: TRBV7-9; CDR3nt: TGTGCCAGCACCCGGTTAGCGGGATTATTTGGGACAGATACGCAGTATTTT; CDR3aa: CASTRLAGLFGTDTQYF
abundance: NA; d_gene: NA; j_gene: TRBJ2-5; v_gene: TRBV29-1; CDR3nt: TGCAGCGTTGAAGCTACTTCACAAGAGACCCAGTACTTC; CDR3aa: CSVEATSQETQYF
abundance: NA; d_gene: TRBD1; j_gene: TRBJ1-5; v_gene: TRBV4-2; CDR3nt: TGTGCCAGCAGCCAAGACTGGGGACAGGGTGGTCAGCCCCAGCATTTT; CDR3aa: CASSQDWGQGGQPQHF
abundance: NA; d_gene: NA; j_gene: TRBJ1-6; v_gene: TRBV12-3/TRBV12-4; CDR3nt: TGTGCCAGCAGTTTGCAGGGAAATTCACCCCTCCACTTT; CDR3aa: CASSLQGNSPLHF
abundance: NA; d_gene: TRBD1; j_gene: TRBJ2-3; v_gene: TRBV19; CDR3nt: TGTGCCAGTAGTATAGACCTCGGACAGGGGGCGGACACAGATACGCAGTATTTT; CDR3aa: CASSIDLGQGADTDTQYF
abundance: NA; d_gene: NA; j_gene: TRBJ2-3; v_gene: TRBV11-3; CDR3nt: TGTGCCAGCAGCTTAGAAGCGGAGAGCACAGATACGCAGTATTTT; CDR3aa: CASSLEAESTDTQYF
abundance: NA; d_gene: TRBD2; j_gene: TRBJ2-7; v_gene: TRBV15; CDR3nt: TGTGCCACCAGCAGAGCCTACCTAGCGGGGGCCTACGAGCAGTACTTC; CDR3aa: CATSRAYLAGAYEQYF
abundance: NA; d_gene: NA; j_gene: TRBJ2-1; v_gene: TRBV19; CDR3nt: TGTGCCAGTAGTATCGGCAGGAAGGATGAGCAGTTCTTC; CDR3aa: CASSIGRKDEQFF
abundance: NA; d_gene: TRBD2; j_gene: TRBJ2-5; v_gene: TRBV19; CDR3nt: TGTGCCAGTAGTATCCGGGGACTAGCGGAAGAGACCCAGTACTTC; CDR3aa: CASSIRGLAEETQYF
abundance: NA; d_gene: NA; j_gene: TRBJ2-7; v_gene: TRBV14; CDR3nt: TGTGCCAGCAGCGTACAGGGATCCTACGAGCAGTACTTC; CDR3aa: CASSVQGSYEQYF
abundance: NA; d_gene: TRBD1; j_gene: TRBJ2-7; v_gene: TRBV6-2/TRBV6-3; CDR3nt: TGTGCCAGCAGTTACACCGCCGGGGACAGACCCTACGAGCAGTACTTC; CDR3aa: CASSYTAGDRPYEQYF
abundance: NA; d_gene: NA; j_gene: TRBJ2-1; v_gene: TRBV28; CDR3nt: TGTGCCAGCAGTTCAGGACAACTGAATGAGCAGTTCTTC; CDR3aa: CASSSGQLNEQFF
abundance: once; d_gene: NA; j_gene: TRBJ1-6; v_gene: TRBV27; CDR3nt: TGTGCCAGCAGTTTACTTACAGGGTTTGGTAATTCACCCCTCCACTTT; CDR3aa: CASSLLTGFGNSPLHF
abundance: NA; d_gene: TRBD1; j_gene: TRBJ1-3; v_gene: TRBV28; CDR3nt: TGTGCCAGCAGTTCTCCACAGGGGGCGGGAGGAAACACCATATATTTT; CDR3aa: CASSSPQGAGGNTIYF
abundance: once; d_gene: TRBD2; j_gene: TRBJ2-3; v_gene: TRBV12-5; CDR3nt: TGTGCTAGTGGTTTCCTAGCGGGAGGGCCCTCTAGCACAGATACGCAGTATTTT; CDR3aa: CASGFLAGGPSSTDTQYF
abundance: NA; d_gene: TRBD1; j_gene: TRBJ1-2; v_gene: TRBV6-5; CDR3nt: TGTGCCAGCAGTCGCCCCGGAGGGGGCTGGTATGGCTACACCTTC; CDR3aa: CASSRPGGGWYGYTF
abundance: NA; d_gene: NA; j_gene: TRBJ1-2; v_gene: TRBV6-1; CDR3nt: TGTGCCAGCAGTGAAGCGGGGGGGCCGTGGGGTGGCTACACCTTC; CDR3aa: CASSEAGGPWGGYTF
abundance: NA; d_gene: NA; j_gene: TRBJ1-1; v_gene: TRBV7-2; CDR3nt: TGTGCCAGCAGTCTTACACGGGAAACTGAAGCTTTCTTT; CDR3aa: CASSLTRETEAFF
abundance: NA; d_gene: NA; j_gene: TRBJ1-2; v_gene: TRBV29-1; CDR3nt: TGCAGCGTGGGGAGTAGGTATGGCTACACCTTC; CDR3aa: CSVGSRYGYTF
abundance: once; d_gene: NA; j_gene: TRBJ2-7; v_gene: TRBV12-3/TRBV12-4; CDR3nt: TGTGCCAGCAGCCTCGGGAGATCGGAGCAGTACTTC; CDR3aa: CASSLGRSEQYF
abundance: NA; d_gene: NA; j_gene: TRBJ1-1; v_gene: TRBV3-1/TRBV3-2; CDR3nt: TGTGCCAGCAGCCTCCCCGCGGCACAGGGCGAGAGGACTGAAGCTTTCTTT; CDR3aa: CASSLPAAQGERTEAFF
abundance: NA; d_gene: NA; j_gene: TRBJ1-2; v_gene: TRBV4-2; CDR3nt: TGTGCCAGCAGCCAAGGTTTACTGGACTATGGCTACACCTTC; CDR3aa: CASSQGLLDYGYTF
abundance: NA; d_gene: NA; j_gene: TRBJ1-5; v_gene: TRBV24-1; CDR3nt: TGTGCCACCAGTACGGCGACAGGTAGCAATCAGCCCCAGCATTTT; CDR3aa: CATSTATGSNQPQHF
abundance: NA; d_gene: TRBD1; j_gene: TRBJ2-2; v_gene: TRBV14; CDR3nt: TGTGCCAGCAGCCGAGAAACGACAGGGACGTACGGGGAGCTGTTTTTT; CDR3aa: CASSRETTGTYGELFF
abundance: NA; d_gene: TRBD1; j_gene: TRBJ2-4; v_gene: TRBV12-3/TRBV12-4; CDR3nt: TGTGCCAGCAGTGACCGGGACAGAAACATTCAGTACTTC; CDR3aa: CASSDRDRNIQYF